Presented here are 30 T cell receptor beta chains from one specimen sequenced in a study of blood T cell repertoires in COVID-19. Produced via immunoSEQ multiplex PCR; TCRdb's table is partial and in-frame only. Among 200,000 to 250,000 clones, 86% were seen once, and the ten largest hold about 5.4%. Source material: peripheral blood. All receptors derive from a woman of 80 years or more with COVID-19, enrolled during active disease.

This sequence joins TRBV11-2 and TRBJ1-1; the D is unclear. Trimming took off 5 bases at V and 9 bases at J, with 16 bases between the two ends. CDR3 size: 13 residues. Germline assignment: CDR1 SGHAT and CDR2 FQNNGV. The DNA for the CDR3 is TGTGCCAGCAGCCTACTCCGGGAAACAAAAGCTTTCTTT. It yields the protein CASSLLRETKAFF.

This clone was recorded once. The rearrangement links TRBV7-2 to TRBJ1-2, with 7 bases fitting TRBD1. The CDR3 has 13 residues. The V gene end was trimmed by 5 bases and the J gene end by 4 bases; junction bases not matched to a gene: 4. Per germline, CDR1 SGHTA and CDR2 FQGNSA. The CDR3 DNA reads TGTGCCAGCAGCCAGGGGGGCGGCTATGGCTACACCTTC. As protein: CASSQGGGYGYTF.

This clone is a singleton in its sample. This chain uses TRBV7-2 with TRBJ2-1; D may be TRBD2 (6 bases). V dropped 1 base and J dropped 9 bases, with 13 bases sitting between them. The germline V gene has CDR1 SGHTA and CDR2 FQGNSA. The CDR3 consists of 14 residues. CDR3 coding DNA: TGTGCCAGCAGCTTAGTTGGTGGTAGCGGTGAGCAGTTCTTC. Its protein is CASSLVGGSGEQFF.

The CDR3: CAWSSGTGGGETQYF. CDR3 bases: TGTGCCTGGAGCTCCGGGACAGGGGGCGGTGAGACCCAGTACTTC. The chain couples TRBV30 to TRBJ2-5; 12 nucleotides line up with TRBD1. Germline V gives CDR1 GTSNPN, CDR2 SVGIG (reference sequence). The J segment lost 5 bases and the V segment lost 3 bases, leaving 7 bases of the junction unmatched. This CDR3 spans 15 amino acids.

This chain joins TRBV10-3 and TRBJ2-1, with 11 bases lining up with TRBD2. J gave up 5 bases and V 3 bases, and 3 bases lay outside the gene matches. Germline V CDR1 and CDR2: ENHRY, SYGVKD. CDR3 size: 15 residues. The CDR3 DNA follows: TGTGCCATCAGTGATAGCGGGGGGGCAAACAATGAGCAGTTCTTC. It specifies CAISDSGGANNEQFF.

As DNA, the CDR3 is TGTGCCAGTAGATTCGTCGGTGGGGGGACAGGCGAGCAGTACTTC. Translated, it gives CASRFVGGGTGEQYF. The chain combines TRBV19 with TRBJ2-7; TRBD1 matches at 8 bases. This CDR3 comprises 15 residues. In germline, CDR1 is LNHDA, CDR2 SQIVND (reference sequence). Unmatched junction bases numbered 13, after V lost 6 bases and J lost 6 bases.

J is TRBJ1-2 and V is TRBV4-2, with 10 bases lining up with TRBD1. With 2 bases clipped from V and 5 bases from J, the junction kept 5 bases outside the gene matches. Germline V gene lookup returns CDR1 LGHNA and CDR2 YNFKEQ. The CDR3 runs to 15 residues. The CDR3 here is CASSQPPGQGYGYTF. The CDR3 DNA reads TGTGCCAGCAGCCAACCTCCGGGACAGGGGTATGGCTACACCTTC.

The chain is built from TRBV5-1 and TRBJ2-2, with D possibly TRBD2 on 5 matching bases. CDR1 and CDR2 (germline): SGHRS, YFSETQ. Deletions cut 5 bases from V and 5 bases from J, with 13 bases between. The CDR3 contains 14 residues. DNA of the CDR3: TGCGCCAGCAGTAAGAAGGGAGAAACCGGGGAGCTGTTTTTT. Its translation: CASSKKGETGELFF.

The chain employs TRBV20-1 and TRBJ1-1; the D is unclear. The CDR3 loop spans 11 amino acids. V gave up 8 bases and J gave up 1 base, with 8 bases separating them. CDR1 is DFQATT, CDR2 SNEGSKA, per germline (reference sequence). For the CDR3, the DNA is TGCAGTTCCCGACAGAACACTGAAGCTTTCTTT. Residues: CSSRQNTEAFF.

The V and J genes are TRBV7-2 and TRBJ2-1, with 8 bases matching TRBD2. J was trimmed by 4 bases and V by 0 bases; bases with no gene match: 5. The germline V gene encodes CDR1 SGHTA and CDR2 FQGNSA. This CDR3 is 16 amino acids long. The CDR3 spells CASSLAAAGAYNEQFF. The CDR3 DNA sequence: TGTGCCAGCAGCTTAGCGGCAGCGGGGGCTTACAATGAGCAGTTCTTC.

The sample holds a few counts of this clone. This sequence joins TRBV5-3 and TRBJ1-4; the D is unclear. TRBV5-3 is known as an ORF, though its function is uncertain. The CDR3 is made up of 14 amino acids. The ends were cut back, 4 bases at V and 6 bases at J, with 13 bases in the middle. CDR3 DNA: TGTGCCAGAAGCATCAGCGGGGTAGATGAAAAACTGTTTTTT. This translates into CARSISGVDEKLFF.

This CDR3 is CASSLLAGGHTGELFF. The CDR3, as DNA: TGTGCCAGCAGCCTACTAGCGGGGGGCCACACCGGGGAGCTGTTTTTT. The J gene is TRBJ2-2, the V gene TRBV7-2; 12 nucleotides agree with TRBD2. Unmatched junction bases numbered 4, after V lost 5 bases and J lost 3 bases. The CDR3 has 16 residues. In germline, CDR1 is SGHTA, CDR2 FQGNSA.

J is TRBJ2-7 and V is TRBV4-1; possibly TRBD1 for D (5 bases). From germline, CDR1 is MGHRA and CDR2 YSYEKL. There are 18 residues in the CDR3. V was clipped by 3 bases and J by 2 bases, with 23 bases between them. Here the CDR3 reads CASSQDVPEWGRAYEQYF. CDR3 DNA sequence: TGCGCCAGCAGCCAGGATGTCCCCGAATGGGGCAGAGCCTACGAGCAGTACTTC.

This chain joins TRBV28 and TRBJ1-2; perhaps TRBD1 as D (5 bases). The V gene's germline CDR1 is MDHEN and CDR2 SYDVKM. V was cut by 8 bases and J by 8 bases, with 12 bases left in between. CDR3 length: 11 amino acids. The CDR3 nucleotides are TGTGCCAGCCGGACAAATTCCGGCTACACCTTC. This translates into CASRTNSGYTF.

This rearrangement joins TRBV29-1 to TRBJ2-1, with a tentative D call TRBD1 (7 bases). Trimming pared 4 bases from V and 7 bases from J, leaving 14 bases between. The CDR3 runs to 13 residues. CDR1 and CDR2 from the germline V gene are SQVTM and ANQGSEA. The CDR3 sequence is CSVVPGGMNEQFF. The CDR3 coding sequence is TGCAGCGTTGTCCCAGGGGGGATGAATGAGCAGTTCTTC.

The V call is TRBV19, the J call TRBJ1-1; TRBD1 matches 7 bases. V lost 4 bases to trimming and J lost 6 bases; unmatched junction nucleotides: 11. The germline CDR1 and CDR2 sequences are LNHDA and SQIVND (reference sequence). This CDR3 contains 15 residues. The CDR3 DNA follows: TGTGCCAGTAGTAGTTTAGGTACGCAGGGGGCTGAAGCTTTCTTT. Protein sequence: CASSSLGTQGAEAFF.

This sequence joins TRBV7-2 and TRBJ1-4, with D unclear. Germline values: CDR1 SGHTA, CDR2 FQGNSA. The CDR3 covers 12 residues. Trimming removed 5 bases from V and 3 bases from J, with 4 bases in between. The CDR3 reads CASSLANEKLFF. The CDR3 DNA follows: TGTGCCAGCAGCCTTGCTAATGAAAAACTGTTTTTT.

The chain is built from TRBV19 and TRBJ2-1; 10 bases align to TRBD2. Germline V lookup: CDR1 LNHDA, CDR2 SQIVND (reference sequence). Germline trimming cut 4 bases from V and 6 bases from J; bases unmatched to any gene: 9. This CDR3 comprises 16 residues. The CDR3 loop is CASSSRERGGFNEQFF. The DNA for the CDR3 is TGTGCCAGTAGTAGTCGCGAGCGGGGGGGTTTCAATGAGCAGTTCTTC.

The genes are TRBV7-8 and TRBJ1-2; 9 bases align to TRBD1. Germline V gene data show CDR1 as SGHVS and CDR2 as FQNEAQ. The CDR3 consists of 14 residues. V trimming: 5 bases; J trimming: 6 bases; junction bases outside the gene matches: 7. The CDR3 nucleotides are TGTGCCAGCAGCCCCCAGGACAGGGGAAATGGCTACACCTTC. The encoded protein is CASSPQDRGNGYTF.

V gene TRBV19 combines with J gene TRBJ2-1, with D perhaps matching TRBD2 (6 bases). This CDR3 region has 14 residues. Trimming took 5 bases from V and 7 from J, leaving 15 bases between them. The V gene's germline CDR1 is LNHDA and CDR2 SQIVND (reference sequence). CDR3 residues: CASSVLAEKNEQFF. CDR3 bases: TGTGCCAGTAGTGTACTAGCAGAGAAAAATGAGCAGTTCTTC.

The chain employs TRBV12-2 and TRBJ1-1; the listed D gene, TRBD1, was not tested against the DNA. TRBV12-2 is marked as a pseudogene. This CDR3 is 13 amino acids long. CDR3 DNA sequence: TGTGCAAGTCGCCCGATACAGAGCACTGAAGCTTTCTTT. Residues: CASRPIQSTEAFF.

The genes are TRBV28 and TRBJ1-2, with D tentatively TRBD1 (6 bases). The CDR3 loop spans 15 amino acids. The germline V gene encodes CDR1 MDHEN and CDR2 SYDVKM. Trimming pared 4 bases from V and 7 bases from J, leaving 19 bases between. The DNA of the CDR3 is TGTGCCAGCAGTTCCTTGAGGGGGGGGCGCTTTGGCTACACCTTC. This sequence encodes CASSSLRGGRFGYTF.

The gene calls are TRBV11-1 and TRBJ2-5; 10 positions match TRBD2. CDR1 and CDR2 from the germline V gene are SGHAT and FQDESV (reference sequence). The CDR3 contains 15 residues. The ends lost 6 bases at V and 2 bases at J; junction bases unmatched: 6. In nucleotides, the CDR3 is TGTGCCAGCAGGCGAAGCGGGGGGGGGCAAGAGACCCAGTACTTC. Translation gives CASRRSGGGQETQYF.

This chain connects TRBV7-3 to TRBJ2-5; TRBD2 aligns across 9 bases. J gave up 3 bases and V 5 bases, and 1 base lay outside the gene matches. The CDR3 is 13 residues long. CDR1 is SGHTA, CDR2 FQGTGA, per germline. The CDR3 loop reads CASSRLAEETQYF. CDR3 DNA sequence: TGTGCCAGCAGCCGACTAGCGGAAGAGACCCAGTACTTC.

The chain links TRBV5-1 to TRBJ2-2; TRBD2 is a possible D gene (6 bases). The CDR3 has 15 residues. Between the trimmed V and J ends, which lost 4 bases and 1 base, there was a span of 11 bases. Per the germline V gene, CDR1 is SGHRS and CDR2 is YFSETQ. The CDR3 coding sequence is TGCGCCAGCAGCCCGGGACTCGAGAACACCGGGGAGCTGTTTTTT. Translation gives CASSPGLENTGELFF.

The chain combines TRBV24-1 with TRBJ1-2; D unresolved. V was shortened by 4 bases and J by 5 bases, with 10 bases between the two germline ends. Germline V CDR1 and CDR2: KGHDR, SFDVKD. CDR3 length: 13 amino acids. Here the CDR3 DNA reads TGTGCCACCAGTGAGAACCACGGGTATGGCTACACCTTC. This gives the protein CATSENHGYGYTF.

About this clone: The same CDR3 is also encoded by other DNA sequences in this sample. The V and J genes are TRBV6-5 and TRBJ1-1, with a possible D match to TRBD1 (6 bases). Germline loops: CDR1 MNHEY, CDR2 SVGAGI. V dropped 0 bases and J dropped 2 bases, with 10 bases sitting between them. The CDR3 sequence is 15 residues long. CDR3 coding DNA: TGTGCCAGCAGTTACTCGAGACAGGCCAACACTGAAGCTTTCTTT. Its protein is CASSYSRQANTEAFF.

This rearrangement joins TRBV12-3 or TRBV12-4 to TRBJ2-2; D unclear. V lost 7 bases and J 0 bases, leaving 3 bases between the germline ends. The CDR3 runs 12 residues. CDR3 amino acids: CASNSNTGELFF. In nucleotides, the CDR3 is TGTGCCAGCAACTCGAACACCGGGGAGCTGTTTTTT.

The chain has TRBV10-3 and TRBJ2-7; 7 bases are a match to TRBD1. CDR3 length equals 13 residues. V dropped 4 bases and J dropped 2; count of bases not matched to a gene: 2. Per the germline V gene, CDR1 is ENHRY and CDR2 is SYGVKD. DNA for the CDR3: TGTGCCATCAGTGGTGACAGGGCCTACGAGCAGTACTTC. Its protein product is CAISGDRAYEQYF.

The chain recombines TRBV15 with TRBJ2-6; the match to TRBD2 covers 10 bases. The germline CDR1 and CDR2 sequences are LNHNV and YYDKDF (reference sequence). The CDR3 is 17 residues long. The junction had 0 bases not matched to a gene; V was cut back by 1 base and J by 0 bases. The CDR3 DNA is TGTGCCACCAGCAGAGGACTAGCGGGCTCTGGGGCCAACGTCCTGACTTTC. The encoded protein is CATSRGLAGSGANVLTF.